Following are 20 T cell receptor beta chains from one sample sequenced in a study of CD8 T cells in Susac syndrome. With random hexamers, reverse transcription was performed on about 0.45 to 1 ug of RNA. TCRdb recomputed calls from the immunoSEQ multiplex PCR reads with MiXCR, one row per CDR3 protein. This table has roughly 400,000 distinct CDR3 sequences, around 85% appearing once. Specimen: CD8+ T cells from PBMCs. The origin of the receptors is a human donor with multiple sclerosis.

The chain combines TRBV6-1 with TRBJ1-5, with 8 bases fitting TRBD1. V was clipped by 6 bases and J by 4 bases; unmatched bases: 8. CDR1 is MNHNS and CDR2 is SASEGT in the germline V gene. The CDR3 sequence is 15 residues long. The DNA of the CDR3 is TGTGCCAGCAGCGACGACAGGGGTAGTAATCAGCCCCAGCATTTT. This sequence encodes CASSDDRGSNQPQHF.

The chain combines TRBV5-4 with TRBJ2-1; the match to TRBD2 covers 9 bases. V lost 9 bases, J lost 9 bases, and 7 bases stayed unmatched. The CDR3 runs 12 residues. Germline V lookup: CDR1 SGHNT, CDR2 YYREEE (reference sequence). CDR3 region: CATEREDVEQFF. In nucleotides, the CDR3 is TGTGCCACCGAGCGGGAGGACGTTGAGCAGTTCTTC.

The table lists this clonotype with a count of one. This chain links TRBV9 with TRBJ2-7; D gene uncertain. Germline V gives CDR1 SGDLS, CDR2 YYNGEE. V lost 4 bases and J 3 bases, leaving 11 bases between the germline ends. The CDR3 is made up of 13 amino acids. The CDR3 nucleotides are TGTGCCAGCAGCCCCCCGGACCGCTACGAGCAGTACTTC. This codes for CASSPPDRYEQYF.

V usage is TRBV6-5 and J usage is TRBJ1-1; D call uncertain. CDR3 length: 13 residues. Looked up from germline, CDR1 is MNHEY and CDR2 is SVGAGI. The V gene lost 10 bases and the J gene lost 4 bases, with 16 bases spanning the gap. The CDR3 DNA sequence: TGTGCCACCTGTCCCAGGAGCGGCACTGAAGCTTTCTTT. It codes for CATCPRSGTEAFF.

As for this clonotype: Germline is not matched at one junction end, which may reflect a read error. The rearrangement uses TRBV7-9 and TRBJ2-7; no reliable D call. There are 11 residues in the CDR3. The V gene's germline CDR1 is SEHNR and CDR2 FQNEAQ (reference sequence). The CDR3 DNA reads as TGTGCCAGCAGCCCCGCCTACGGGCAGTACTTC. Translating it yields CASSPAYGQYF.

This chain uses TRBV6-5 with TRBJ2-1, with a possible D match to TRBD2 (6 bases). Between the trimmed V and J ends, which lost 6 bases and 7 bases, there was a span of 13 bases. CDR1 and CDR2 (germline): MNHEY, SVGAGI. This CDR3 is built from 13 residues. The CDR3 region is CASSRLVGNEQFF. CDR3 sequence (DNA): TGTGCCAGCAGCCGACTAGTTGGGAATGAGCAGTTCTTC.

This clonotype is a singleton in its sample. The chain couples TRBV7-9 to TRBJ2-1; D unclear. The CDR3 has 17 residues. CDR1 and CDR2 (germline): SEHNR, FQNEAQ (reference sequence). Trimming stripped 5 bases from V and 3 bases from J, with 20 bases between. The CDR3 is CASSDNNDGPDYNEQFF. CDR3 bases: TGTGCCAGCAGCGATAATAATGACGGACCGGACTACAATGAGCAGTTCTTC.

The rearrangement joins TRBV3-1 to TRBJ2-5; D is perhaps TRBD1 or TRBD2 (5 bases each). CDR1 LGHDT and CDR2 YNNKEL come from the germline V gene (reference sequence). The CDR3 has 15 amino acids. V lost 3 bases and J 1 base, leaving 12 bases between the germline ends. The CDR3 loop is CASSQPGPIQETQYF. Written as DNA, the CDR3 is TGTGCCAGCAGCCAGCCGGGACCGATCCAAGAGACCCAGTACTTC.

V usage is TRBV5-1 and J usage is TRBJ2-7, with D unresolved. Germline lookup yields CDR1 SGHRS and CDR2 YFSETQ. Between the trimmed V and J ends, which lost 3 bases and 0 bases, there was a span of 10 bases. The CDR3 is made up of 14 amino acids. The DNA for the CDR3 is TGCGCCAGCAGCTGGTTCGACAACTCCTACGAGCAGTACTTC. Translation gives CASSWFDNSYEQYF.

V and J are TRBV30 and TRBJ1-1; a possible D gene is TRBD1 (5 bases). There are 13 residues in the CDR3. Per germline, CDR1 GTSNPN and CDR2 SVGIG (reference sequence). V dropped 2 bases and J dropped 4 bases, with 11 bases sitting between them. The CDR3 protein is CAWSIEGSTEAFF. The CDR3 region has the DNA TGTGCCTGGAGTATCGAGGGGAGCACTGAAGCTTTCTTT.

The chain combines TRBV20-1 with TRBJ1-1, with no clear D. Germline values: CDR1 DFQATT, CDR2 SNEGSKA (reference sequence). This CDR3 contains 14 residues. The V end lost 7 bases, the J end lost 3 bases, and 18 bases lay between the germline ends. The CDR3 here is CSVPSPQKHTEAFF. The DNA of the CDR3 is TGCAGTGTCCCGAGTCCCCAGAAGCACACTGAAGCTTTCTTT.

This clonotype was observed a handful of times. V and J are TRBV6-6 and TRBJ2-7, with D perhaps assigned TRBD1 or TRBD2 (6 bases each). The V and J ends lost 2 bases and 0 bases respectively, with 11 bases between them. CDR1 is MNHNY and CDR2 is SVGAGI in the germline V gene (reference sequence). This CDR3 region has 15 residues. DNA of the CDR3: TGTGCCAGCAGTTACCCCGGGGGCGGCTCCTACGAGCAGTACTTC. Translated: CASSYPGGGSYEQYF.

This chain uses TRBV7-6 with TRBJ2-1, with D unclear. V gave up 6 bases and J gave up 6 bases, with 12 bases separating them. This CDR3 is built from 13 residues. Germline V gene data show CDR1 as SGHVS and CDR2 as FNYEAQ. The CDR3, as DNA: TGTGCCAGCAGTCACATCCTGGGCAATGAGCAGTTCTTC. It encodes CASSHILGNEQFF.

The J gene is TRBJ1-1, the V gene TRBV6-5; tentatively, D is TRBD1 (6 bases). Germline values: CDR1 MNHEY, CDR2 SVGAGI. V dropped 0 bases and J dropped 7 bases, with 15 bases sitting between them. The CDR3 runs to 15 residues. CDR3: CASSYSMGHAFEAFF. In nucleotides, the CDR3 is TGTGCCAGCAGTTACTCGATGGGACATGCCTTTGAAGCTTTCTTT.

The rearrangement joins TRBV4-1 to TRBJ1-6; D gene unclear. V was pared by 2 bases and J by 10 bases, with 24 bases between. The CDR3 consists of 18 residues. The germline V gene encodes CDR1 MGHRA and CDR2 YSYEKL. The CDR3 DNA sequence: TGCGCCAGCAGCCAACCTTCTTCAGCGATCGGGGTGATCTCACCCCTCCACTTT. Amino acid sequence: CASSQPSSAIGVISPLHF.

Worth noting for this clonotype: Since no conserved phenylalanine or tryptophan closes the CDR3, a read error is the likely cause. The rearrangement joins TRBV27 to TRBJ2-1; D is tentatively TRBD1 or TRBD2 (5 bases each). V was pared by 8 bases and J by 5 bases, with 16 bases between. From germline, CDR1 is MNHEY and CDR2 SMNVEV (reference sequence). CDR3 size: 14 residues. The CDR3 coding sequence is TGTGCCAGCGGGGGACCCTCTGGGCACAATGAGCAGTTCCTC. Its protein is CASGGPSGHNEQFL.

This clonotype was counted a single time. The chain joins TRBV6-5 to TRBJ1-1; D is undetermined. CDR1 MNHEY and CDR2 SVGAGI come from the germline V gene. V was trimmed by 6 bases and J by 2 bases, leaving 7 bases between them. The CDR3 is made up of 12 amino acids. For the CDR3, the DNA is TGTGCCAGCAGGGGTATTAACACTGAAGCTTTCTTT. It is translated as CASRGINTEAFF.

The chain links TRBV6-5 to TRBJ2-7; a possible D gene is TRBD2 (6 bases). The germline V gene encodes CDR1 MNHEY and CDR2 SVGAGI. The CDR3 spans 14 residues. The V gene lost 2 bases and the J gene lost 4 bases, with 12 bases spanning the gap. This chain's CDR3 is CASSYGGLGYEQYF. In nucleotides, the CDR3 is TGTGCCAGCAGTTACGGAGGGTTGGGGTACGAGCAGTACTTC.

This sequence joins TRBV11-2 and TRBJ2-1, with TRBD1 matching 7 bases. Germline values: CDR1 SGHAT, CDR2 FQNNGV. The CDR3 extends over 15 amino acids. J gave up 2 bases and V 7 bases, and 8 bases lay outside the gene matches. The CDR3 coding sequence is TGTGCCAGCACTTTAGGGGGCCACCCCTACAATGAGCAGTTCTTC. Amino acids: CASTLGGHPYNEQFF.

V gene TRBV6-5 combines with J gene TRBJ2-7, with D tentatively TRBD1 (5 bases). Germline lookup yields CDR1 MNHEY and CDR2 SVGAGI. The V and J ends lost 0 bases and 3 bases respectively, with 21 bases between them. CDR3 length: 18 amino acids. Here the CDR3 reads CASSYSVDSPIQGYEQYF. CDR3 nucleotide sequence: TGTGCCAGCAGTTACTCGGTAGACAGTCCCATCCAAGGCTACGAGCAGTACTTC.